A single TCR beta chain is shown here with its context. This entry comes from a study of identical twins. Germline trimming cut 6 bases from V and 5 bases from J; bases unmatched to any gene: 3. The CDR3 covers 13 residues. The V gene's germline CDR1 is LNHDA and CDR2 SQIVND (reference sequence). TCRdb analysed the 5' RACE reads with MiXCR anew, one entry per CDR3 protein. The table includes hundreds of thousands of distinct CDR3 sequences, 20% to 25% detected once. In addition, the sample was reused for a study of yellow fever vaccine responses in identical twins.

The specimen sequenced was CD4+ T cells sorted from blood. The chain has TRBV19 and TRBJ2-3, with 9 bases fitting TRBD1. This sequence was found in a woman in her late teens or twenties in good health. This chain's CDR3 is CASRRTGEDTQYF. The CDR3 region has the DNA TGTGCCAGTAGGCGGACAGGGGAAGATACGCAGTATTTT.